One and the same sample provided the 30 T cell receptor beta chains below, sequenced in a study of blood T cells in healthy people across ages. A second PCR, run for 7 to 11 cycles, used a sample-barcoded 5' primer plus a J-beta primer mix. TCRdb passed the 5' RACE reads through MiXCR, listing each CDR3 protein once. The sample holds some 930,000 distinct CDR3 sequences, 25% to 30% seen once. Separately, the same data were catalogued under a study of T cells of mothers and their children.

The material sequenced was blood. These receptors originate from a woman aged 40 to 50 in good health.

The table lists this clonotype with a few counts. This sequence joins TRBV28 and TRBJ2-5, with TRBD2 matching over 11 bases. The DNA end is a closer match to TRBJ2-7, so the J assignment may be wrong. This CDR3 is 15 amino acids long. Per germline, CDR1 MDHEN and CDR2 SYDVKM. In DNA, the CDR3 is TGTGCCAGCAGTTTAGTGACTAGCGGGGCCTACGAGCAGTACTTC. Protein sequence: CASSLVTSGAYEQYF.

The chain carries TRBV6-5 and TRBJ2-3; 10 bases align to TRBD2. V was pared by 3 bases and J by 2 bases, with 8 bases of the junction left unmatched. The CDR3 has 17 amino acids. Germline-derived CDR1 and CDR2 are MNHEY and SVGAGI. The CDR3 here is CASSYSAGGPVTDTQYF. In DNA, the CDR3 is TGTGCCAGCAGTTATTCAGCGGGGGGGCCGGTCACAGATACGCAGTATTTT.

The chain has TRBV6-1 and TRBJ2-1; weak D call: TRBD2 (5 bases). The V gene's germline CDR1 is MNHNS and CDR2 SASEGT. The CDR3 has 12 amino acids. V dropped 8 bases and J dropped 15 bases, with 20 bases sitting between them. CDR3 in DNA: TGTGCCAGCGCGACCTTAGGCGGGTACTTGTTCTTC. Its protein product is CASATLGGYLFF.

The V and J genes are TRBV5-1 and TRBJ1-1, with 7 bases lining up with TRBD1. This CDR3 contains 14 residues. With 6 bases clipped from V and 4 bases from J, the junction kept 9 bases outside the gene matches. CDR1 is SGHRS and CDR2 is YFSETQ in the germline V gene. The CDR3 spells CASTSGGAITEAFF. CDR3 nucleotides: TGCGCCAGCACCTCAGGGGGGGCGATCACTGAAGCTTTCTTT.

This clonotype was detected only a few times. This sequence joins TRBV10-3 and TRBJ2-5, with 8 bases matching TRBD2. The J call could be wrong; TRBJ2-7 is a better fit for the DNA end. Germline CDR1 is ENHRY and CDR2 is SYGVKD. The CDR3 runs 13 residues. DNA for the CDR3: TGTGCCATCAATCGGGGGGGCCAATCCGAGCAGTACTTC. Its protein product is CAINRGGQSEQYF.

The table lists this clonotype with many counts. V and J are TRBV28 and TRBJ2-7, with no clear D. Germline CDR1 MDHEN, CDR2 SYDVKM. The CDR3 extends over 13 amino acids. V was shortened by 10 bases and J by 2 bases, with 15 bases between the two germline ends. CDR3 coding DNA: TGTGCCACCACCGGTTTAGCCCCCTACGAGCAGTACTTC. Protein: CATTGLAPYEQYF. The full variable domain, its missing parts supplied by reference TRBV28 and TRBJ2-7, is DVKVTQSSRYLVKRTGEKVFLECVQDMDHENMFWYRQDPGLGLRLIYFSYDVKMKEKGDIPEGYSVSREKKERFSLILESASTNQTSMYLCATTGLAPYEQYFGPGTRLTVT.

This clonotype occurred many times. The chain is built from TRBV12-3 or TRBV12-4 and TRBJ2-7, with no clear D. V was pared by 8 bases and J by 6 bases, with 8 bases between. CDR3 length equals 10 residues. Here the CDR3 reads CASGIPEQYF. CDR3 nucleotides: TGTGCCAGCGGTATTCCCGAGCAGTACTTC.

The chain couples TRBV20-1 to TRBJ2-3, with no clear D. With 4 bases removed from V and 0 bases from J, the gap between germline ends came to 14 bases. Germline CDR1 and CDR2: DFQATT and SNEGSKA (reference sequence). The CDR3 spans 15 residues. CDR3 sequence: CSAKRNQRSTDTQYF. The DNA for the CDR3 is TGCAGTGCTAAAAGGAATCAGAGGAGCACAGATACGCAGTATTTT.

The chain couples TRBV5-6 to TRBJ2-7; weak D call: TRBD1 (6 bases). Germline-derived CDR1 and CDR2 are SGHDT and YYEEEE. V was shortened by 4 bases and J by 7 bases, with 21 bases between the two germline ends. The CDR3 has 15 residues. The CDR3 DNA reads as TGTGCCAGCAGCAACTACGGACAGCTGGCTTTGGAGCAGTACTTC. Protein product: CASSNYGQLALEQYF.

This clonotype has ten or more counts. The chain recombines TRBV10-3 with TRBJ2-7; TRBD1 is a possible D gene (7 bases). V shed 2 bases and J shed 3 bases, with 11 bases lying between them. Germline assignment: CDR1 ENHRY and CDR2 SYGVKD. This CDR3 has 14 residues. The CDR3 DNA is TGTGCCATCAGTGAGCAGGGGGGAATCTACGAGCAGTACTTC. Residues: CAISEQGGIYEQYF.

This clonotype was counted at least ten times. The chain employs TRBV29-1 and TRBJ1-6; possible D gene TRBD1, 5 bases. CDR1 and CDR2 from the germline V gene are SQVTM and ANQGSEA. Deletions cut 6 bases from V and 9 bases from J, with 15 bases between. The CDR3 sequence is 13 residues long. CDR3 DNA: TGCAGCGTGGGCGGGGGAATCGGTTCACCCCTCCACTTT. It translates to CSVGGGIGSPLHF.

The chain uses TRBV4-1 and TRBJ2-1, with a tentative D call TRBD1 (6 bases). The V and J ends lost 1 base and 2 bases respectively, with 15 bases between them. Germline values: CDR1 MGHRA, CDR2 YSYEKL. The length of the CDR3 is 17 residues. In DNA form, the CDR3 reads TGCGCCAGCAGCCAAGGGATACAGGGCAGCCCCTACAATGAGCAGTTCTTC. Amino acid sequence: CASSQGIQGSPYNEQFF.

This clonotype was counted at least ten times. This rearrangement joins TRBV28 to TRBJ2-7; D ambiguous. This CDR3 region has 12 residues. In germline, CDR1 is MDHEN, CDR2 SYDVKM. The ends were cut back, 2 bases at V and 4 bases at J, with 6 bases in the middle. Here the CDR3 reads CASSLPNYEQYF. CDR3 nucleotides: TGTGCCAGCAGTTTACCCAATTACGAGCAGTACTTC. The full variable domain, in which reference TRBV28 and TRBJ2-7 provide the parts outside the CDR3, is DVKVTQSSRYLVKRTGEKVFLECVQDMDHENMFWYRQDPGLGLRLIYFSYDVKMKEKGDIPEGYSVSREKKERFSLILESASTNQTSMYLCASSLPNYEQYFGPGTRLTVT.

This clonotype was observed a few times. The rearrangement links TRBV20-1 to TRBJ2-3; 7 nucleotides align to TRBD2. The ends lost 6 bases at V and 6 bases at J; junction bases unmatched: 9. CDR3 length equals 13 residues. The germline V gene has CDR1 DFQATT and CDR2 SNEGSKA (reference sequence). CDR3 DNA sequence: TGCAGTGCCCCGGGAGGCCGGTTCGATACGCAGTATTTT. It translates to CSAPGGRFDTQYF.

This clonotype appeared a few times. This chain connects TRBV9 to TRBJ1-4; D possibly corresponds to TRBD1 (5 bases). The ends were cut back, 2 bases at V and 4 bases at J, with 12 bases in the middle. Per germline, CDR1 SGDLS and CDR2 YYNGEE. The CDR3 runs to 15 residues. For the CDR3, the DNA is TGTGCCAGCAGCGTCGGGACGGGAGATAATGAAAAACTGTTTTTT. Amino acid sequence: CASSVGTGDNEKLFF. Looking up the rest from reference TRBV9 and TRBJ1-4 gives the full variable domain: DSGVTQTPKHLITATGQRVTLRCSPRSGDLSVYWYQQSLDQGLQFLIQYYNGEERAKGNILERFSAQQFPDLHSELNLSSLELGDSALYFCASSVGTGDNEKLFFGSGTQLSVL.

A note on this clonotype: A read error may produce the germline difference seen at one junction end. The genes are TRBV4-2 and TRBJ2-1, with 10 bases fitting TRBD2. Per germline, CDR1 LGHNA and CDR2 YNFKEQ. This CDR3 is built from 16 residues. The CDR3 region is CASSRDERGGYSEQFF. The DNA of the CDR3 is TGTGCCAGCAGCCGTGACGAGCGGGGGGGATACAGTGAGCAGTTCTTC.

This chain uses TRBV20-1 with TRBJ1-5; unclear D gene. The CDR3 covers 15 residues. Germline CDR1 DFQATT, CDR2 SNEGSKA (reference sequence). Trimming removed 1 base at V and 9 bases at J, with 19 bases between. The CDR3, as DNA: TGCAGTGCTAGAGGAGTCGGGTGGGTGGGATCGCCCCAGCATTTT. Protein product: CSARGVGWVGSPQHF.

The table lists this clonotype with a count of one. The V gene is TRBV7-9, the J gene TRBJ2-5; 8 nucleotides line up with TRBD1. The germline V gene has CDR1 SEHNR and CDR2 FQNEAQ (reference sequence). The V segment lost 8 bases and the J segment 11 bases; nucleotides outside the gene matches: 19. The CDR3 runs to 15 residues. The CDR3 nucleotides read TGTGCCAGCCTTCGGACAGGGTCGTTTGACAATGAGCAGTACTTC. This codes for CASLRTGSFDNEQYF. Drawing the rest from reference TRBV7-9 and TRBJ2-5, the complete variable domain is DTGVSQNPRHKITKRGQNVTFRCDPISEHNRLYWYRQTLGQGPEFLTYFQNEAQLEKSRLLSDRFSAERPKGSFSTLEIQRTEQGDSAMYLCASLRTGSFDNEQYFGPGTRLLVL.

This clonotype was counted many times. This rearrangement joins TRBV5-1 to TRBJ1-1; 7 bases are a match to TRBD1. The junction had 12 bases not matched to a gene; V was cut back by 4 bases and J by 0 bases. Germline loops: CDR1 SGHRS, CDR2 YFSETQ. The CDR3 loop spans 17 amino acids. The CDR3 protein is CASSPTGRLTMNTEAFF. The CDR3 DNA is TGCGCCAGCAGCCCGACAGGGAGACTTACTATGAACACTGAAGCTTTCTTT.

This clonotype was found many times. The rearrangement links TRBV28 to TRBJ2-5; weak D call: TRBD2 (6 bases). The V and J ends lost 3 bases and 5 bases respectively, with 16 bases between them. The CDR3 spans 15 residues. Germline CDR1 reads MDHEN; CDR2 reads SYDVKM. The CDR3: CASSLAGRFRETQYF. Written as DNA, the CDR3 is TGTGCCAGCAGTTTGGCGGGGAGGTTTAGGGAGACCCAGTACTTC.

A few counts support this clonotype. This sequence joins TRBV12-3 or TRBV12-4 and TRBJ1-5; no clear D gene. The CDR3 runs to 16 residues. The V end was cut by 6 bases, the J end by 0 bases, with 15 bases between. CDR3 region: CASSPDPEISNQPQHF. For the CDR3, the DNA is TGTGCCAGCAGCCCTGACCCTGAGATTAGCAATCAGCCCCAGCATTTT.

The V gene is TRBV7-8, the J gene TRBJ1-5; weak D call: TRBD1 (5 bases). Trimming pared 5 bases from V and 4 bases from J, leaving 21 bases between. CDR1 and CDR2 from the germline V gene are SGHVS and FQNEAQ. CDR3 length equals 17 residues. CDR3 sequence: CASSLDRFQAGNQPQHF. The CDR3 nucleotides read TGTGCCAGCAGCCTCGACAGATTCCAGGCTGGTAATCAGCCCCAGCATTTT. Based on the CDR3 plus reference TRBV7-8 and TRBJ1-5, the full variable domain is GAGVSQSPRYKVAKRGQDVALRCDPISGHVSLFWYQQALGQGPEFLTYFQNEAQLDKSGLPSDRFFAERPEGSVSTLKIQRTQQEDSAVYLCASSLDRFQAGNQPQHFGDGTRLSIL.

This clonotype showed up just a few times. The chain employs TRBV28 and TRBJ1-2, with 7 bases lining up with TRBD1. The CDR3 is made up of 15 amino acids. Trimming at V came to 7 bases and at J to 1 base, leaving 9 bases not matched to a gene. Germline V gene sequence: CDR1 MDHEN, CDR2 SYDVKM. The CDR3: CASTPGDRVNYGYTF. CDR3 DNA: TGTGCCAGCACCCCCGGGGACAGAGTTAACTATGGCTACACCTTC.

The sample holds a few counts of this clonotype. This may be a read error: a much more frequent sequence differs by one nucleotide. This sequence joins TRBV20-1 and TRBJ1-1; possible D gene TRBD1, 5 bases. V lost 3 bases, J lost 4 bases, and 15 bases lay in between. This CDR3 has 14 amino acids. Germline V gene lookup returns CDR1 DFQATT and CDR2 SNEGSKA (reference sequence). In DNA, the CDR3 is TGCAGTGCTAGGGCGAGGACATCTTGCACTGAAGCTTTCTTT. It translates to CSARARTSCTEAFF.

With regard to this clonotype: A much larger clonotype is one base distant, so this may be a read error. This sequence joins TRBV7-3 and TRBJ2-7, with 7 bases fitting TRBD1. The DNA end is more similar to TRBJ2-1, so the J call may be wrong. Per germline, CDR1 SGHTA and CDR2 FQGTGA. The CDR3 extends over 15 amino acids. The CDR3 DNA follows: TGTGCCAGCAGCTTACTCGGGACAGCAGACGATGAGCAGTTCTTC. Amino acids: CASSLLGTADDEQFF.

This clonotype was detected only a few times. The chain employs TRBV7-2 and TRBJ1-2, with 8 bases aligning to TRBD1. The CDR3 is 14 amino acids. Germline CDR1 is SGHTA and CDR2 is FQGNSA. Losses at the gene ends were 8 bases for V and 3 bases for J; bases not matched to a gene: 8. CDR3 sequence: CASDYPDRDYGYTF. The CDR3 DNA reads TGTGCCAGCGACTACCCGGACAGGGACTATGGCTACACCTTC. Drawing the rest from reference TRBV7-2 and TRBJ1-2, the complete variable domain is GAGVSQSPSNKVTEKGKDVELRCDPISGHTALYWYRQSLGQGLEFLIYFQGNSAPDKSGLPSDRFSAERTGGSVSTLTIQRTQQEDSAVYLCASDYPDRDYGYTFGSGTRLTVV.

This clonotype showed up just a few times. This chain joins TRBV7-9 and TRBJ2-3, with 10 positions matching TRBD2. The length of the CDR3 is 17 residues. V dropped 5 bases and J dropped 2; count of bases not matched to a gene: 10. Germline loops: CDR1 SEHNR, CDR2 FQNEAQ (reference sequence). The CDR3 nucleotides are TGTGCCAGCAGCCGAGCGGCAACTAGCGGGGACACAGATACGCAGTATTTT. Its translation is CASSRAATSGDTDTQYF.

This clonotype was counted at least ten times. The chain uses TRBV7-9 and TRBJ2-7; 8 nucleotides match TRBD1. Germline CDR1 is SEHNR and CDR2 is FQNEAQ (reference sequence). The CDR3 has 14 residues. Trimming at V came to 4 bases and at J to 5 bases, leaving 7 bases not matched to a gene. CDR3 region: CASSWLQGANEQYF. In DNA, the CDR3 is TGTGCCAGCAGCTGGTTGCAGGGGGCCAACGAGCAGTACTTC.

At least ten counts were recorded for this clonotype. The rearrangement uses TRBV5-1 and TRBJ2-1, with 8 bases that match TRBD1. The ends lost 3 bases at V and 9 bases at J; junction bases unmatched: 11. In germline, CDR1 is SGHRS, CDR2 YFSETQ. The CDR3 covers 15 residues. CDR3 bases: TGCGCCAGCAGCTCCTCGGGACAGGAGGCTGGTGAGCAGTTCTTC. It specifies CASSSSGQEAGEQFF.

The V call is TRBV2, the J call TRBJ2-7; TRBD2 aligns across 9 bases. The CDR3 totals 14 residues. V shed 11 bases and J 7 bases; nucleotides not matched to a gene: 15. Per germline, CDR1 SNHLY and CDR2 FYNNEI. In DNA, the CDR3 is TGTGCCGGGAAGATTAGCGGGAGACGCAATGAGCAGTACTTC. This translates into CAGKISGRRNEQYF.